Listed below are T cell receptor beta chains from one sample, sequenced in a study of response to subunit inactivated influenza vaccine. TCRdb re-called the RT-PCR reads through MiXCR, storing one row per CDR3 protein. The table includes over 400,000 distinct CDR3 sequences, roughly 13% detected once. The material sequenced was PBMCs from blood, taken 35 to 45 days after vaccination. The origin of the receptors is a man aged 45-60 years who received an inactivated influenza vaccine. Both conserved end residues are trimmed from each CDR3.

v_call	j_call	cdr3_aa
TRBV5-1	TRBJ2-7	ASSFQGLLKSSYEQY
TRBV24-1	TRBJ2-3	ATSEGGLGVDTQY
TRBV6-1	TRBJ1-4	ATRDRDIEKLF
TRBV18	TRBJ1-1	ASSPEMNTEAF
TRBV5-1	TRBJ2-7	ASSPALAGVYEQY
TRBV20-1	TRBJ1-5	SASLSRAGNQPQH
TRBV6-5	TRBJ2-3	ASSYNSGVGADTQY
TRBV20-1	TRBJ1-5	SARDAGALVQPQH
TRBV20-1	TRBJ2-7	SANRLVSSSYEQY
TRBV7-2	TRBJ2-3	ASSPYPSGGTDTQY
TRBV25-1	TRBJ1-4	ASSEFRGEKLF
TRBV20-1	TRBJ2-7	SAPEGTSEYEQY
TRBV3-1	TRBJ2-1	ASRLAGAFNEQF
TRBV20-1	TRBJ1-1	SARRGQGEAF
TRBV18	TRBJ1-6	ASSPAGSSYNSPLH
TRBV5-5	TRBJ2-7	ASSLWSGGPDEQY
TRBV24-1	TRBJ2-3	ATSGETDVTDTQY
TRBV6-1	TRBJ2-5	ASSKPSWGMETQY
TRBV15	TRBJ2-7	ATSRKQGYEQY
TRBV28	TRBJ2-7	ASILGSSGQGHTKY
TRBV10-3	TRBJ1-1	AISARDTEAF
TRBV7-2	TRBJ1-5	ASSLGFPSPQH
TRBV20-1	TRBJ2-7	SARDLQGRTGKNEQY
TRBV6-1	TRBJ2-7	ATRQGATREQY
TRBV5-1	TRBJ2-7	ASSQGLRLSYEQY
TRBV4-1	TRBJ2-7	ASSPPTGRYEQY
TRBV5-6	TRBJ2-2	ASSSTGRPGELF
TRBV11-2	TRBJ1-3	ASSNRDSGNTIY
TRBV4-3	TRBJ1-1	ASSQTPITSTEAF
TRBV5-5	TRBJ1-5	ASASGYGNQPQH